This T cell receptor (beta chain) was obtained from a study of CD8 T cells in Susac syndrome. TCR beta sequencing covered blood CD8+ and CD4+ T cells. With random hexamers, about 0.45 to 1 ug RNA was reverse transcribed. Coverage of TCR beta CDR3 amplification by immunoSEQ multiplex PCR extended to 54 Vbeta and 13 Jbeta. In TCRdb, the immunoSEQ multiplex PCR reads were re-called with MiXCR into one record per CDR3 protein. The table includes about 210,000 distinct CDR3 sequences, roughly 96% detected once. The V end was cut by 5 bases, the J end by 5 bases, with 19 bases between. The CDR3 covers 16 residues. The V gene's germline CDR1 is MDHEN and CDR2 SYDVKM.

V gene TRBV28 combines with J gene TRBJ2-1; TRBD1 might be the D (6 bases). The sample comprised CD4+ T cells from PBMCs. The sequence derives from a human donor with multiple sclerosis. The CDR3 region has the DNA TGTGCCAGCAGTCCGGCCGCCTTAGGGGGTAACAATGAGCAGTTCTTC. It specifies CASSPAALGGNNEQFF.